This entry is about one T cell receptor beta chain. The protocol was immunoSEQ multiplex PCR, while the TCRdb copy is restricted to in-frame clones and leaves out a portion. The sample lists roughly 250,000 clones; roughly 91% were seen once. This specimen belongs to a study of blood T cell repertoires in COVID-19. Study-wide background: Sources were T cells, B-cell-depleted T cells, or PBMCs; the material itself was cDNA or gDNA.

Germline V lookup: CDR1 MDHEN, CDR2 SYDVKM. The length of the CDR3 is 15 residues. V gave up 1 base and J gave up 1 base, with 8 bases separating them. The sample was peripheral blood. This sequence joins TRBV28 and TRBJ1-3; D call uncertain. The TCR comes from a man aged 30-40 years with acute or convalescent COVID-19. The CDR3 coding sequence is TGTGCCAGCAGTTTATACCGGGTATCTGGAAACACCATATATTTT. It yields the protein CASSLYRVSGNTIYF.